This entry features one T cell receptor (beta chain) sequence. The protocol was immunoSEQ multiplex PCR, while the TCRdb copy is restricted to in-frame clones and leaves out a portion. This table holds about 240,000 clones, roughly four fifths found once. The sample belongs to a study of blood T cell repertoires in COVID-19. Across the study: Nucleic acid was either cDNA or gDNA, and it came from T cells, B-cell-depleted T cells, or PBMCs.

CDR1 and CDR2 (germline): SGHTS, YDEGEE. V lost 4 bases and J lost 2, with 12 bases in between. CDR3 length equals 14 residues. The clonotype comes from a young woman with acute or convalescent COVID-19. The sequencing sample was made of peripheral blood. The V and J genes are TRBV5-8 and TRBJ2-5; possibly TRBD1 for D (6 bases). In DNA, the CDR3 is TGTGCCAGCAGCGGAAGGGGGTCACAAGAGACCCAGTACTTC. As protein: CASSGRGSQETQYF.